This T cell receptor beta chain was captured in a study of blood T cell repertoires in COVID-19. About the study: Samples came from the United States, Italy and Spain, spanning acute and convalescent COVID-19. PBMCs, B-cell-depleted T cells, or T cells provided the cDNA or gDNA that made up the material.

In the original analysis: Amplifying reference gene primers gave estimates of nucleated cell counts. The method was immunoSEQ multiplex PCR; TCRdb's version includes in-frame clones alone and lacks a portion of them. For V, J and clone size, that table is used; D and trimming come from the DNA. The sample holds under 300,000 clones, about four fifths seen once. This CDR3 has 17 residues. Germline V CDR1 and CDR2: LNHDA, SQIVND (reference sequence). Trimming took 5 bases from V and 7 from J; bases not matched to a gene: 15. Seattle patient enrollment occurred during active infection, with longitudinal follow-up thereafter.

Sample: peripheral blood. The V gene is TRBV19, the J gene TRBJ2-7; TRBD1 agrees at 12 bases. The sequence came from a human donor with COVID-19, enrolled during active disease. The donor label of this sample is uncertain. CDR3 region: CASSSIKGGQGANEQYF. CDR3 nucleotides: TGTGCCAGTAGTTCCATAAAGGGGGGACAGGGGGCGAATGAGCAGTACTTC.